The rows below give T cell receptor beta chains drawn from one sample of a study of T-cell memory formation after mild COVID-19. Using its own MiXCR run on the 5' RACE reads, TCRdb lists one record per CDR3 protein. In the table there are about 210,000 distinct CDR3 sequences, around 25% of which are singletons. Sequenced input: PBMCs or a T cell subset sorted from them (not recorded which). The receptors originated from an adult woman who had mild COVID-19 (a few samples of this study predate the infection). Cell type and time point are not known. Each CDR3 is given with its conserved first and last residue. The D gene is left open where the match is weak. Clone size, where shown, is once, few, many, or a class for clones that have expanded.

DNA: TGCAGTGCTGCGGGACTATTGGTATCCCAGTACTTC
CDR3: CSAAGLLVSQYF
J: TRBJ2-5
size: .
D: TRBD2
V: TRBV20-1

DNA: TGCAGTGCCGAGGACAGGGTGGTTAGTTTGGAGCAGTACTTC
CDR3: CSAEDRVVSLEQYF
J: TRBJ2-7
size: few
D: TRBD1
V: TRBV20-1

DNA: TGTGCCAGCCGGACAGCCAGCTCTGGAAACACCATATATTTT
CDR3: CASRTASSGNTIYF
J: TRBJ1-3
size: .
D: .
V: TRBV10-3

DNA: TGTGCCAGCAGTTTGGGACAGGGGTCCGGGGAGCTGTTTTTT
CDR3: CASSLGQGSGELFF
J: TRBJ2-2
size: .
D: TRBD1
V: TRBV27

DNA: TGTGCCAGCAGTTTATTAGCGGGAGATGTTGGGGATGAGCAGTTCTTC
CDR3: CASSLLAGDVGDEQFF
J: TRBJ2-1
size: .
D: TRBD2
V: TRBV27

DNA: TGTGCCAGCAGCTTAGACCAGGGGTTGTCCTACGAGCAGTACTTC
CDR3: CASSLDQGLSYEQYF
J: TRBJ2-7
size: .
D: .
V: TRBV7-2

DNA: TGCGCCAGCAGCTTGGGCAGGGGGAACACTGAAGCTTTCTTT
CDR3: CASSLGRGNTEAFF
J: TRBJ1-1
size: few
D: .
V: TRBV5-1

DNA: TGTGCCACCTTGCATACCGGGGGGAGCGGCTACACCTTC
CDR3: CATLHTGGSGYTF
J: TRBJ1-2
size: few
D: .
V: TRBV2

DNA: TGTGCTACCAAGGGCAGGGGGGCCTACGAGCAGTACTTC
CDR3: CATKGRGAYEQYF
J: TRBJ2-7
size: few
D: .
V: TRBV6-2/TRBV6-3

DNA: TGCAGTGCTGCAGGGACAGGGGGTAATTCACCCCTCCACTTT
CDR3: CSAAGTGGNSPLHF
J: TRBJ1-6
size: .
D: TRBD1
V: TRBV20-1

DNA: TGTGCCAGCAGTTCCGGGACTAGCGGGAGGGGGGCCCAGTACTTC
CDR3: CASSSGTSGRGAQYF
J: TRBJ2-5
size: few
D: TRBD2
V: TRBV12-3/TRBV12-4

DNA: TGTGCCACCAGCCGGACGGAGAACACTGAAGCTTTCTTT
CDR3: CATSRTENTEAFF
J: TRBJ1-1
size: many
D: .
V: TRBV24-1

DNA: TGTGCCAGCAGTTGGTGGGGTGGGGTGATGAACACTGAAGCTTTCTTT
CDR3: CASSWWGGVMNTEAFF
J: TRBJ1-1
size: .
D: .
V: TRBV5-6

DNA: TGTGCCTGGAGTGTACAAGTAGTAAACAGCTATAATTCACCCCTCCACTTT
CDR3: CAWSVQVVNSYNSPLHF
J: TRBJ1-6
size: .
D: .
V: TRBV30

DNA: TGCAGCGTTGACCTAAGCCTGACAGGGGACTATGGCTACACCTTC
CDR3: CSVDLSLTGDYGYTF
J: TRBJ1-2
size: .
D: TRBD1
V: TRBV29-1

DNA: TGTGCCAGCAGTGACACAAACCCCGGGGGGGAGACCCAGTACTTC
CDR3: CASSDTNPGGETQYF
J: TRBJ2-5
size: few
D: TRBD2
V: TRBV25-1

DNA: TGCGCCAGCAGCTTGGGAAAGGCGGATGGCTACACCTTC
CDR3: CASSLGKADGYTF
J: TRBJ1-2
size: .
D: .
V: TRBV5-1

DNA: TGTGCCAGCAGTCCCCGTGGGGGACCAAACACTGAAGCTTTCTTT
CDR3: CASSPRGGPNTEAFF
J: TRBJ1-1
size: few
D: .
V: TRBV11-1

DNA: TGTGCCAGCAGCCCCTACCACGGCCGCTACGAGCAGTACTTC
CDR3: CASSPYHGRYEQYF
J: TRBJ2-7
size: .
D: .
V: TRBV3-1

DNA: TGTGCCAGCAGCTCCAGCCGGGACACTGAAGCTTTCTTT
CDR3: CASSSSRDTEAFF
J: TRBJ1-1
size: .
D: .
V: TRBV7-3

DNA: TGTGCCAGCAGCTTATCGGTCCAGGGTTACGAGCAGTACTTC
CDR3: CASSLSVQGYEQYF
J: TRBJ2-7
size: .
D: .
V: TRBV11-2

DNA: TGCAGTGCTAGAGCGGGGGGCCCGGATACGCAGTATTTT
CDR3: CSARAGGPDTQYF
J: TRBJ2-3
size: .
D: .
V: TRBV20-1

DNA: TGTGCCAGCAGCTCAGAGATCCTGCGTGGGTACGAGCAGTACTTC
CDR3: CASSSEILRGYEQYF
J: TRBJ2-7
size: few
D: .
V: TRBV7-9

DNA: TGTGCCAGTGGACATTCGGATACGCAGTATTTT
CDR3: CASGHSDTQYF
J: TRBJ2-3
size: few
D: .
V: TRBV6-2/TRBV6-3

DNA: TGTGCCAGCAGCTTTGGGGGACGGGGCAATCAGCCCCAGCATTTT
CDR3: CASSFGGRGNQPQHF
J: TRBJ1-5
size: once
D: .
V: TRBV5-6

DNA: TGTGCCAGCAACAAAGGGGGGACTGAAGCTTTCTTT
CDR3: CASNKGGTEAFF
J: TRBJ1-1
size: .
D: .
V: TRBV9

DNA: TGCAGCGTTGATATGAGTCAGCAAAAAGAGACCCAGTACTTC
CDR3: CSVDMSQQKETQYF
J: TRBJ2-5
size: few
D: .
V: TRBV29-1

DNA: TGTGCCAGCAGCCAAGATCTGTGGATCGGGGCCCACGAGAGAGGGGCTGGAAACACCATATATTTT
CDR3: CASSQDLWIGAHERGAGNTIYF
J: TRBJ1-3
size: few
D: .
V: TRBV3-1

DNA: TGTGCCAGCAGTGGCCCTAGCGGGGGGACTAAAGATACGCAGTATTTT
CDR3: CASSGPSGGTKDTQYF
J: TRBJ2-3
size: few
D: TRBD2
V: TRBV2